A single sample gave rise to the 8 T cell receptor beta chains below, sequenced in a study of blood T cell repertoires in COVID-19 (dated by TCRdb to 2018 to 2021). Library preparation employed the immunoSEQ multiplex PCR assay. The immuneACCESS repertoire file appears here via TCRdb, limited to in-frame rearrangements. These files lack a portion of the clones; in checked studies, under half of the deficit traces to unresolved V genes, and the cause of the others is not known. This sample comprises over 150,000 clones, less than 90% of them detected only once. About 14% of the sample goes to the ten largest clones. The sample was peripheral blood. These receptors all come from a man in his late teens or twenties with active or convalescent COVID-19.

This clone is a singleton in its sample. The chain recombines TRBV9 with TRBJ2-2; tentatively, D is TRBD2 (5 bases). Per the germline V gene, CDR1 is SGDLS and CDR2 is YYNGEE. The CDR3 loop spans 17 amino acids. With 0 bases removed from V and 5 bases from J, the gap between germline ends came to 17 bases. In DNA form, the CDR3 reads TGTGCCAGCAGCGTAGCTGAGGGAATAGCGTTAACCGGGGAGCTGTTTTTT. This encodes CASSVAEGIALTGELFF.

The chain carries TRBV11-2 and TRBJ1-4, with D possibly being TRBD1 (5 bases). V lost 5 bases to trimming and J lost 8 bases, with 21 bases between them. This CDR3 is 16 amino acids long. In germline, CDR1 is SGHAT, CDR2 FQNNGV. CDR3: CASSPQMGGVREKLFF. The DNA of the CDR3 is TGTGCCAGCAGCCCTCAGATGGGGGGGGTTCGAGAAAAACTGTTTTTT.

The chain uses TRBV5-4 and TRBJ2-5; tentatively, D is TRBD1 (6 bases). CDR3 length: 14 residues. Germline V gives CDR1 SGHNT, CDR2 YYREEE (reference sequence). V shed 1 base and J shed 3 bases, with 10 bases lying between them. The CDR3: CASSLFRDKETQYF. CDR3 coding DNA: TGTGCCAGCAGCTTGTTCCGGGACAAAGAGACCCAGTACTTC.

The chain carries TRBV27 and TRBJ1-4; maybe TRBD1 (5 bases). Germline loops: CDR1 MNHEY, CDR2 SMNVEV (reference sequence). The CDR3 has 15 amino acids. Trimming removed 5 bases at V and 8 bases at J, with 18 bases between. The CDR3 loop reads CASSLTWQGREKLFF. The DNA of the CDR3 is TGTGCCAGCAGTCTTACTTGGCAGGGTCGCGAAAAACTGTTTTTT.

The chain carries TRBV9 and TRBJ2-2, with 14 bases identical to TRBD2. V dropped 1 base and J dropped 5; count of bases not matched to a gene: 4. The CDR3 length is 17 residues. Germline CDR1 SGDLS, CDR2 YYNGEE. The CDR3 region is CASSVTWTSGRTGELFF. The DNA for the CDR3 is TGTGCCAGCAGCGTAACCTGGACTAGCGGGAGGACCGGGGAGCTGTTTTTT.

V and J are TRBV7-9 and TRBJ1-3; D gene ambiguous. Germline V CDR1 and CDR2: SEHNR, FQNEAQ (reference sequence). The CDR3 covers 13 residues. Trimming pared 2 bases from V and 5 bases from J, leaving 7 bases between. CDR3 sequence (DNA): TGTGCCAGCAGCTTAAGTGGGCGAAACACCATATATTTT. Protein sequence: CASSLSGRNTIYF.

J is TRBJ1-1 and V is TRBV5-1; 7 bases match TRBD1. The CDR3 extends over 12 amino acids. From germline, CDR1 is SGHRS and CDR2 YFSETQ. V lost 5 bases and J lost 7; bases outside the gene matches: 5. The CDR3 sequence is CASRQGQSEAFF. CDR3 DNA sequence: TGCGCCAGCAGGCAGGGACAGAGTGAAGCTTTCTTT.

The CDR3 DNA sequence: TGTGCCAGTAGTAACAGGACTAGCGGGGGGGCGCTGGGTCTGTACGAGCAGTACTTC. Amino acids: CASSNRTSGGALGLYEQYF. The chain couples TRBV19 to TRBJ2-7; 15 bases are shared with TRBD2. The CDR3 length is 19 residues. The trim removed 4 bases at V and 4 bases at J, leaving 14 bases unmatched. The V gene's germline CDR1 is LNHDA and CDR2 SQIVND (reference sequence).